The 20 T cell receptor beta chains listed next were all sequenced from one sample in a study of PD-1 blockade in mismatch repair-deficient tumors. Assay: immunoSEQ multiplex PCR; the TCRdb copy retains only in-frame clones and omits some. In the table there are around 120,000 clones, roughly 86% of which are singletons. The sample here was peripheral blood, taken 70 to 72 weeks after starting pembrolizumab. Receptor source: an adult with mismatch repair-deficient cancer.

The rearrangement links TRBV11-3 to TRBJ2-5, with a weak D call TRBD2 (5 bases). The germline V gene has CDR1 SGHNT and CDR2 YENEEA. Trimming removed 1 base at V and 3 bases at J, with 15 bases between. There are 16 residues in the CDR3. The CDR3 sequence is CASSLVTWGVKETQYF. Written as DNA, the CDR3 is TGTGCCAGCAGCTTAGTTACCTGGGGAGTGAAAGAGACCCAGTACTTC. Full variable domain (outside the CDR3, taken from reference TRBV11-3 and TRBJ2-5): EAGVVQSPRYKIIEKKQPVAFWCNPISGHNTLYWYLQNLGQGPELLIRYENEEAVDDSQLPKDRFSAERLKGVDSTLKIQPAELGDSAVYLCASSLVTWGVKETQYFGPGTRLLVL.

This chain connects TRBV10-3 to TRBJ2-5; 9 bases map to TRBD2. In germline, CDR1 is ENHRY, CDR2 SYGVKD. The CDR3 spans 21 residues. V shed 8 bases and J 1 base; nucleotides not matched to a gene: 26. In DNA, the CDR3 is TGTGCCATCTCACCAACCTCAGGTTCCGGGACTAGCCCCATCCCCCAAGAGACCCAGTACTTC. Residues: CAISPTSGSGTSPIPQETQYF.

The V and J genes are TRBV5-5 and TRBJ2-7, with 7 bases aligning to TRBD1. Germline CDR1 SGHKS, CDR2 YYEKEE (reference sequence). V was pared by 4 bases and J by 4 bases, with 11 bases of the junction left unmatched. This CDR3 has 15 residues. CDR3 sequence reads: CASSVRQGDGYEQYF. In DNA, the CDR3 is TGTGCCAGCAGCGTACGCCAGGGGGATGGGTACGAGCAGTACTTC. The whole variable domain, filled in from reference TRBV5-5 and TRBJ2-7, reads DAGVTQSPTHLIKTRGQQVTLRCSPISGHKSVSWYQQVLGQGPQFIFQYYEKEERGRGNFPDRFSARQFPNYSSELNVNALLLGDSALYLCASSVRQGDGYEQYFGPGTRLTVT.

V gene TRBV2 combines with J gene TRBJ1-5; D is unresolved. With 1 base removed from V and 2 bases from J, the gap between germline ends came to 9 bases. Germline V gene lookup returns CDR1 SNHLY and CDR2 FYNNEI. CDR3 size: 15 residues. DNA for the CDR3: TGTGCCAGCAGTGAAGGGGCGGCGGGCAATCAGCCCCAGCATTTT. It yields the protein CASSEGAAGNQPQHF.

The chain recombines TRBV7-6 with TRBJ2-7; 8 bases are a match to TRBD1. Germline-derived CDR1 and CDR2 are SGHVS and FNYEAQ. This CDR3 has 16 residues. V lost 5 bases to trimming and J lost 6 bases; unmatched junction nucleotides: 15. The DNA for the CDR3 is TGTGCCAGCAGCCTCAGCACCGGGACAGGAGGATCCGAGCAGTACTTC. It yields the protein CASSLSTGTGGSEQYF.

The V and J genes are TRBV5-4 and TRBJ2-2; D is possibly TRBD1 (6 bases). The CDR3 is 14 residues long. Germline V gene data show CDR1 as SGHNT and CDR2 as YYREEE (reference sequence). Trimming left V 7 bases short and J 3 bases short, with 13 bases between. Here the CDR3 reads CASQSQGHTGELFF. DNA of the CDR3: TGTGCCAGCCAGTCACAGGGTCACACCGGGGAGCTGTTTTTT.

CDR3 DNA: TGTGCCAGCAGCCAAACCGAGAACACTGAAGCTTTCTTT. Translated: CASSQTENTEAFF. This chain uses TRBV7-6 with TRBJ1-1; D not resolved. CDR3 length: 13 amino acids. Trimming pared 5 bases from V and 1 base from J, leaving 8 bases between. The germline V gene has CDR1 SGHVS and CDR2 FNYEAQ.

The genes are TRBV19 and TRBJ2-1, with 7 nucleotides matching TRBD2. Germline CDR1 is LNHDA and CDR2 is SQIVND (reference sequence). With 8 bases clipped from V and 0 bases from J, the junction kept 4 bases outside the gene matches. CDR3 length: 14 residues. CDR3: CASQTSYSYNEQFF. CDR3 nucleotide sequence: TGTGCCAGTCAGACTAGCTACTCCTACAATGAGCAGTTCTTC.

The CDR3 spells CASSRGQGARNEQFF. In DNA, the CDR3 is TGTGCCAGCAGCCGGGGACAGGGGGCGCGGAATGAGCAGTTCTTC. The V call is TRBV7-9, the J call TRBJ2-1, with TRBD1 matching over 12 bases. CDR1 SEHNR and CDR2 FQNEAQ come from the germline V gene (reference sequence). Trimming took 5 bases from V and 7 from J; bases not matched to a gene: 6. The CDR3 is 15 residues long.

J is TRBJ2-1 and V is TRBV6-6, with D tentatively TRBD2 (6 bases). This CDR3 contains 15 residues. The germline CDR1 and CDR2 sequences are MNHNY and SVGAGI (reference sequence). Trimming removed 6 bases at V and 2 bases at J, with 14 bases between. CDR3 coding DNA: TGTGCCAGCAGCTCCGGGAGCCCAGCCTACAATGAGCAGTTCTTC. It is translated as CASSSGSPAYNEQFF.

This sequence joins TRBV4-3 and TRBJ2-2, with 9 nucleotides matching TRBD1. Looked up from germline, CDR1 is LGHNA and CDR2 is YSLEER. This CDR3 contains 18 residues. V gave up 1 base and J gave up 3 bases; unmatched junction bases: 9. The CDR3 DNA sequence: TGCGCCAGCAGCCAAGTTGGACAGGGGCTAGCGGACACCGGGGAGCTGTTTTTT. This translates into CASSQVGQGLADTGELFF.

This sequence joins TRBV11-3 and TRBJ2-1; D may be TRBD2 (6 bases). Germline values: CDR1 SGHNT, CDR2 YENEEA. V was trimmed by 8 bases and J by 0 bases, leaving 11 bases between them. This CDR3 region has 14 residues. This CDR3 reads CASRGGSSYNEQFF. The CDR3 DNA follows: TGTGCCAGCCGTGGGGGGAGCTCCTACAATGAGCAGTTCTTC.

This chain joins TRBV6-4 and TRBJ1-2, with a weak D call TRBD1 (5 bases). Germline V lookup: CDR1 MRHNA, CDR2 SNTAGT. V shed 2 bases and J shed 7 bases, with 23 bases lying between them. The CDR3 totals 17 residues. CDR3 nucleotides: TGTGCCAGCAGTGACCCACGGAGGGGAGTCTCCTTTGGTGGCTACACCTTC. Amino acids: CASSDPRRGVSFGGYTF.

This chain's CDR3 is CASSYQGEQYF. DNA for the CDR3: TGTGCCAGCAGTTACCAGGGCGAGCAGTACTTC. This sequence joins TRBV7-6 and TRBJ2-7, with D maybe TRBD1 (5 bases). V shed 6 bases and J shed 6 bases, with 9 bases lying between them. The CDR3 covers 11 residues. CDR1 SGHVS and CDR2 FNYEAQ come from the germline V gene.

This chain uses TRBV27 with TRBJ1-1; the match to TRBD1 covers 8 bases. This CDR3 spans 15 amino acids. Germline V gene data show CDR1 as MNHEY and CDR2 as SMNVEV (reference sequence). Trimming at V came to 8 bases and at J to 0 bases, leaving 8 bases not matched to a gene. The DNA of the CDR3 is TGTGCCAGCCTCGACAGGGGTGGCGTGAACACTGAAGCTTTCTTT. It encodes CASLDRGGVNTEAFF.

The genes are TRBV5-4 and TRBJ2-3, with no clear D. The CDR3 runs to 14 residues. V was trimmed by 6 bases and J by 4 bases, leaving 15 bases between them. Germline-derived CDR1 and CDR2 are SGHNT and YYREEE (reference sequence). The CDR3 DNA sequence: TGTGCCAGCACCCCCACGGCGGAGCCAGATACGCAGTATTTT. This codes for CASTPTAEPDTQYF.

The chain uses TRBV5-8 and TRBJ2-6; D call uncertain. CDR1 is SGHTS and CDR2 is YDEGEE in the germline V gene. This CDR3 has 14 amino acids. Trimming shortened V by 9 bases and J by 0 bases, and 10 bases separated the two germline ends. This CDR3 is CATATSSGANVLTF. DNA for the CDR3: TGTGCCACCGCGACGTCCTCTGGGGCCAACGTCCTGACTTTC.

This chain connects TRBV19 to TRBJ2-1; a weak D match, TRBD2 (6 bases). The CDR3 consists of 13 residues. The germline V and J ends were trimmed by 3 bases and 8 bases, with 11 bases remaining between them. Germline CDR1 reads LNHDA; CDR2 reads SQIVND (reference sequence). CDR3 residues: CASSMSGGYEQFF. CDR3 sequence (DNA): TGTGCCAGTAGTATGTCTGGGGGGTATGAGCAGTTCTTC.

This chain links TRBV5-1 with TRBJ2-5; D gene uncertain. V lost 4 bases to trimming and J lost 3 bases, with 16 bases between them. The CDR3 is made up of 15 amino acids. Per the germline V gene, CDR1 is SGHRS and CDR2 is YFSETQ. The CDR3 region is CASSPRLQREETQYF. The CDR3 DNA reads TGCGCCAGCAGCCCAAGATTACAGAGAGAAGAGACCCAGTACTTC. Complete variable domain (other parts from reference TRBV5-1 and TRBJ2-5): KAGVTQTPRYLIKTRGQQVTLSCSPISGHRSVSWYQQTPGQGLQFLFEYFSETQRNKGNFPGRFSGRQFSNSRSEMNVSTLELGDSALYLCASSPRLQREETQYFGPGTRLLVL.

The CDR3 DNA is TGTGCCAGCAGTTACAGGGGAGCGACAGATACGCAGTATTTT. The encoded protein is CASSYRGATDTQYF. V and J are TRBV6-4 and TRBJ2-3; the match to TRBD1 covers 7 bases. V was pared by 5 bases and J by 3 bases, with 5 bases of the junction left unmatched. The CDR3 covers 14 residues. Germline V gene sequence: CDR1 MRHNA, CDR2 SNTAGT.